The 20 T cell receptor beta chains listed next were all sequenced from one sample in a study of T cells after yellow fever vaccination. TCRdb reanalysed the 5' RACE reads using MiXCR and keeps one entry per CDR3 protein. This table holds roughly 340,000 distinct CDR3 sequences, almost 4% found once. Sequenced here: PBMCs, sampled 5 days after the yellow fever booster vaccination. These receptors were collected from a man younger than 35 who received the YFV17D yellow fever vaccine.

This clonotype occurred a few times. The chain combines TRBV20-1 with TRBJ1-2; possible D gene TRBD1, 5 bases. The CDR3 runs 15 residues. Trimming stripped 0 bases from V and 0 bases from J, with 11 bases between. Germline V gives CDR1 DFQATT, CDR2 SNEGSKA (reference sequence). The CDR3 loop reads CSAREYRITNYGYTF. DNA for the CDR3: TGCAGTGCTAGAGAGTACAGGATAACTAACTATGGCTACACCTTC.

This clonotype came up many times. This chain links TRBV7-9 with TRBJ2-5, with 7 bases that match TRBD1. From germline, CDR1 is SEHNR and CDR2 FQNEAQ (reference sequence). The CDR3 is 15 residues long. With V trimmed by 7 bases and J by 3 bases, 11 bases remained unmatched. As DNA, the CDR3 is TGTGCCAGCAAGAGGCTAAGGGACAGAGAAGAGACCCAGTACTTC. Translating it yields CASKRLRDREETQYF.

This clonotype was seen at least ten times. The chain joins TRBV12-3 or TRBV12-4 to TRBJ1-6; maybe TRBD1 (5 bases). CDR3 size: 14 residues. Trimming took 4 bases from V and 6 from J, leaving 10 bases between them. For the CDR3, the DNA is TGTGCCAGCAGTTCGGACGGGACTAATTCACCCCTCCACTTT. It yields the protein CASSSDGTNSPLHF.

V is TRBV28 and J is TRBJ1-4; maybe TRBD1 (5 bases). V lost 7 bases and J 0 bases, leaving 12 bases between the germline ends. Germline CDR1 MDHEN, CDR2 SYDVKM. This CDR3 comprises 15 residues. Written as DNA, the CDR3 is TGTGCCAGCATCTGGGGGGTTGCAACTAATGAAAAACTGTTTTTT. Translation gives CASIWGVATNEKLFF.

This clonotype was counted many times. The chain couples TRBV7-2 to TRBJ2-3, with TRBD2 matching over 10 bases. The CDR3 spans 16 residues. Germline-derived CDR1 and CDR2 are SGHTA and FQGNSA. Trimming removed 6 bases from V and 4 bases from J; junction bases left unmatched: 10. The CDR3, as DNA: TGTGCCAGCAGAACTCAAGCTAGCGGGGGTGCAGATACGCAGTATTTT. Its protein product is CASRTQASGGADTQYF.

J is TRBJ1-3 and V is TRBV20-1; TRBD1 aligns across 8 bases. The V gene end was trimmed by 6 bases and the J gene end by 2 bases; junction bases not matched to a gene: 3. This CDR3 spans 13 amino acids. The germline V gene has CDR1 DFQATT and CDR2 SNEGSKA (reference sequence). The CDR3 region is CSASDRAGNTIYF. The CDR3 nucleotides are TGCAGTGCCTCGGACAGGGCTGGAAACACCATATATTTT.

This clonotype has more than one count but fewer than ten. V usage is TRBV3-1 and J usage is TRBJ2-3; 14 bases align to TRBD2. Trimming at V came to 4 bases and at J to 4 bases, leaving 10 bases not matched to a gene. Germline CDR1 LGHDT, CDR2 YNNKEL (reference sequence). The CDR3 spans 18 residues. The CDR3 nucleotides are TGTGCCAGCAGCCGGGTCCTCCGACTAGCGGGGGGGCCAGATACGCAGTATTTT. Translation: CASSRVLRLAGGPDTQYF.

This clonotype came up a few times. The rearrangement uses TRBV4-1 and TRBJ2-3; D remains ambiguous. This CDR3 is built from 12 residues. The V gene's germline CDR1 is MGHRA and CDR2 YSYEKL. V was cut by 6 bases and J by 4 bases, with 8 bases left in between. The CDR3 protein is CASRAGPDTQYF. CDR3 in DNA: TGCGCCAGCAGAGCAGGCCCAGATACGCAGTATTTT.

In DNA form, the CDR3 reads TGCGCCAGCAGCCAAGATTGGACGGGAAACTATGGCTACACCTTC. This gives the protein CASSQDWTGNYGYTF. The J gene is TRBJ1-2, the V gene TRBV4-1; D unresolved. The CDR3 loop spans 15 amino acids. Trimming pared 0 bases from V and 2 bases from J, leaving 10 bases between. Germline V gene data show CDR1 as MGHRA and CDR2 as YSYEKL.

This clonotype was seen more than once but under ten times. The chain couples TRBV15 to TRBJ2-5; 10 bases match TRBD1. Germline values: CDR1 LNHNV, CDR2 YYDKDF (reference sequence). This CDR3 has 16 amino acids. V lost 3 bases and J lost 4; bases outside the gene matches: 8. This CDR3 is CATSRARGQGSETQYF. DNA of the CDR3: TGTGCCACCAGCAGGGCTAGGGGACAGGGGTCAGAGACCCAGTACTTC. Drawing the rest from reference TRBV15 and TRBJ2-5, the complete variable domain is DAMVIQNPRYQVTQFGKPVTLSCSQTLNHNVMYWYQQKSSQAPKLLFHYYDKDFNNEADTPDNFQSRRPNTSFCFLDIRSPGLGDTAMYLCATSRARGQGSETQYFGPGTRLLVL.

There are a few counts of this clonotype. The chain recombines TRBV6-2 or TRBV6-3 with TRBJ1-6, with D maybe TRBD1 (5 bases). V lost 5 bases to trimming and J lost 7 bases, with 18 bases between them. This CDR3 spans 16 amino acids. From germline, CDR1 is MNHEY and CDR2 SVGEGT. CDR3 sequence reads: CASSPTPQGSNSPLHF. The CDR3 DNA is TGTGCCAGCAGTCCGACTCCGCAGGGAAGCAATTCACCCCTCCACTTT.

This clonotype was seen ten or more times. The CDR3 DNA is TGTGCCAGCAGCCCCCGACAGGGCCGAAACACCGGGGAGCTGTTTTTT. Encoded protein: CASSPRQGRNTGELFF. The V and J genes are TRBV7-9 and TRBJ2-2, with 7 bases that match TRBD1. Trimming took 5 bases from V and 2 from J; bases not matched to a gene: 8. CDR1 is SEHNR, CDR2 FQNEAQ, per germline (reference sequence). The CDR3 is made up of 16 amino acids.

The sample holds many counts of this clonotype. CDR3 nucleotide sequence: TGTGCCAGCAGCCTACGCAGCGGGGGGGGCACAGATACGCAGTATTTT. Translation: CASSLRSGGGTDTQYF. This chain uses TRBV7-8 with TRBJ2-3, with TRBD2 identical over 10 bases. This CDR3 has 16 residues. The V gene's germline CDR1 is SGHVS and CDR2 FQNEAQ. V trimming: 5 bases; J trimming: 1 base; junction bases outside the gene matches: 6.

This clonotype was observed a few times. The J gene is TRBJ1-5, the V gene TRBV5-6; D uncertain. CDR1 and CDR2 (germline): SGHDT, YYEEEE. Deletions cut 4 bases from V and 3 bases from J, with 11 bases between. The CDR3 runs to 14 residues. The CDR3 bases are TGTGCCAGCAGCACTGGACGGAACAATCAGCCCCAGCATTTT. This translates into CASSTGRNNQPQHF.

At least ten counts were recorded for this clonotype. The chain joins TRBV19 to TRBJ2-1, with 10 bases aligning to TRBD2. Trimming took 3 bases from V and 0 from J; bases not matched to a gene: 5. CDR1 and CDR2 from the germline V gene are LNHDA and SQIVND (reference sequence). The CDR3 length is 17 residues. The CDR3 DNA reads as TGTGCCAGTAGTATCCTAGCGGGGGACCCCTCCTACAATGAGCAGTTCTTC. This translates into CASSILAGDPSYNEQFF.

This chain connects TRBV4-3 to TRBJ2-6; D is undetermined. The germline gives CDR1 LGHNA, CDR2 YSLEER. Trimming took 1 base from V and 2 from J, leaving 6 bases between them. This CDR3 comprises 15 residues. CDR3 loop: CASSQVGTGANVLTF. The CDR3, as DNA: TGCGCCAGCAGCCAAGTGGGGACTGGGGCCAACGTCCTGACTTTC.

The chain joins TRBV11-2 to TRBJ1-1; 10 bases fit TRBD1. Germline-derived CDR1 and CDR2 are SGHAT and FQNNGV. The CDR3 is 14 amino acids. The V segment lost 3 bases and the J segment 4 bases; nucleotides outside the gene matches: 2. The CDR3: CASSFWDRGTEAFF. DNA for the CDR3: TGTGCCAGCAGCTTCTGGGACAGGGGCACTGAAGCTTTCTTT.

The chain combines TRBV20-1 with TRBJ2-5, with 7 bases aligning to TRBD2. This CDR3 comprises 13 residues. Germline V gene lookup returns CDR1 DFQATT and CDR2 SNEGSKA (reference sequence). The CDR3 region has the DNA TGCAGAGTCCCGCAACCGGGGGGTGAGACCCAGTACTTC. Translated: CRVPQPGGETQYF.

This clonotype was seen at least ten times. The gene calls are TRBV4-3 and TRBJ2-7; unclear D gene. Per germline, CDR1 LGHNA and CDR2 YSLEER. This CDR3 contains 14 residues. V gave up 1 base and J gave up 4 bases, with 11 bases separating them. CDR3 sequence: CASSQGWPGYEQYF. The DNA of the CDR3 is TGCGCCAGCAGCCAAGGTTGGCCCGGTTACGAGCAGTACTTC.

This clonotype was observed at least ten times. The gene calls are TRBV11-2 and TRBJ2-5, with 7 bases matching TRBD1. Germline trimming cut 5 bases from V and 5 bases from J; bases unmatched to any gene: 11. Germline V gives CDR1 SGHAT, CDR2 FQNNGV. The CDR3 contains 15 residues. The CDR3 sequence is CASSTRQGRGETQYF. In nucleotides, the CDR3 is TGTGCCAGCAGCACCCGACAGGGACGGGGCGAGACCCAGTACTTC.